This T cell receptor (beta chain) was recovered during a study of cytomegalovirus exposure and HLA in healthy donors. The CDR3 has 18 residues. Losses at the gene ends were 5 bases for V and 0 bases for J; bases not matched to a gene: 13. The germline V gene has CDR1 LGHNA and CDR2 YSLEER. With regard to this clone: Its antigen is undetermined.

A multiplex PCR was run with 60 Vbeta primers and 13 Jbeta primers. Profiling relied on immunoSEQ multiplex PCR, and the TCRdb table lists in-frame clones only, not all of them. The table lists under 200,000 clones, 84% of them singletons, with approximately 0.98% in the top ten. General study findings and limits: TCR beta V- and J-gene trimming was later associated with a missense DCLRE1C variant. Among TCR beta chains, those listed as cytomegalovirus-associated numbered about 160.

The clonotype comes from a man aged 25 to 40 in good health and CMV-seronegative. The chain is built from TRBV4-3 and TRBJ1-1, with TRBD1 matching over 9 bases. Sequenced: PBMCs. In DNA, the CDR3 is TGCGCCAGCAGCTACCGGGACAGGGAGTTTGGTATGAACACTGAAGCTTTCTTT. Translation gives CASSYRDREFGMNTEAFF.